This TCR beta chain was sequenced for a study of shared clonotypes between healthy human individuals. Data came from immunoSEQ multiplex PCR; TCRdb stores just in-frame clones and leaves some out. There are approximately 2.1 million clones in the sample; just over 90% occur only once, and approximately 0.4% lies in the top ten. Germline loops: CDR1 SGHNT, CDR2 YYREEE (reference sequence). CDR3 size: 14 residues. V shed 4 bases and J 5 bases; nucleotides not matched to a gene: 7. The V and J genes are TRBV5-4 and TRBJ2-5, with TRBD2 matching over 8 bases. The sequenced sample consisted of naive CD4+ T cells from PBMCs. As to subset: CD45RA+ positively selected. This sequence originates from a man younger than 35 in good health. Some clones in this sample may be carry-over from other donors' samples. The CDR3 here is CASSRIAGSETQYF. CDR3 in DNA: TGTGCCAGCAGCCGGATAGCGGGATCTGAGACCCAGTACTTC.